A selection of T cell receptor beta chains follows, all from one sample in a study of blood T cell repertoires in COVID-19. Only in-frame clones appear in the TCRdb table, and some are missing; sequencing was by immunoSEQ multiplex PCR. The repertoire includes 80,000 or so clones, 80% to 90% of them detected once, and 18% sits in the top ten. Sequencing was performed on peripheral blood. The receptors were sampled from a human donor in a cohort sampled during active COVID-19. The CDR3 runs from the conserved cysteine through the conserved F or W. The D gene is left open where the match is weak. Size tells how often a clone was seen (once, few, many) or the class of an expanded clone, and some rows leave it out.

cdr3_nt cdr3_aa d_call j_call v_call clone_size
TGTGCCAGCAGCACCTATGTGGCAGGGACTAGCACAGATACGCAGTATTTT CASSTYVAGTSTDTQYF - TRBJ2-3 TRBV21-1 -
TGTGCCATCAAGGGGGCCCAGGTCAATCAGCCCCAGCATTTT CAIKGAQVNQPQHF TRBD1 TRBJ1-5 TRBV10-3 once
TGTGCCAGCAGCTTGGACAGGGGAAAAGAGACCCAGTACTTC CASSLDRGKETQYF TRBD1 TRBJ2-5 TRBV7-9 once
TGTGCCAGCAGCGTATTTCCCAGGGAGGGGTCACCCCTCCACTTT CASSVFPREGSPLHF - TRBJ1-6 TRBV9 once
TGCAGCGTGCGACAGGGGGGCAATCAGCCCCAGCATTTT CSVRQGGNQPQHF TRBD1 TRBJ1-5 TRBV29-1 -
TGTGCCAGCTCCGGGACAGGGGACTATGGCTACACCTTC CASSGTGDYGYTF TRBD1 TRBJ1-2 TRBV6-5 -
TGTGCCAGCAGCCTCCCCCCCAGTTCACCCCTCCACTTT CASSLPPSSPLHF - TRBJ1-6 TRBV5-6 -
TGTGCCAGCTCCATACGGGGGGGACGCACAGATACGCAGTATTTT CASSIRGGRTDTQYF TRBD2 TRBJ2-3 TRBV18 -
TGTGCCAGCAGCTCGCAACAGGGGCCCTATGCCGAGCAGTACTTC CASSSQQGPYAEQYF TRBD1 TRBJ2-7 TRBV11-2 once
TGTGCCAGCAGCTGGGGGGGAGGAGTGGGACCGACCTACGAGCAGTACTTC CASSWGGGVGPTYEQYF TRBD2 TRBJ2-7 TRBV11-3 -
TGTGCCAGCAGTTTCCCTCGGACAGGCGGCAATCAGCCCCAGCATTTT CASSFPRTGGNQPQHF TRBD1 TRBJ1-5 TRBV28 -
TGTGCCAGCAGCTTCAGGGGGCTGGGCTACACCTTC CASSFRGLGYTF TRBD1 TRBJ1-2 TRBV7-6 -
TGTGCCACCAGTGGCCGGACTAGCGGGAGTCCCATCCGCCGGACAGATACGCAGTATTTT CATSGRTSGSPIRRTDTQYF TRBD2 TRBJ2-3 TRBV24-1 -
TGTGCCTGGAGACAAATAGGGACAGGGAATTCACCCCTCCACTTT CAWRQIGTGNSPLHF TRBD1 TRBJ1-6 TRBV30 -
TGTGCCAGCTCACCTAGGACAGGACCCTCCTACGAGCAGTACTTC CASSPRTGPSYEQYF TRBD1 TRBJ2-7 TRBV18 few
TGTGCCAGCACCACCTACAATGAGCAGTTCTTC CASTTYNEQFF - TRBJ2-1 TRBV28 -
TGTGCCTCCACCTTAGCGGGAGGATTTATAGATACGCAGTATTTT CASTLAGGFIDTQYF TRBD2 TRBJ2-3 TRBV30 -
TGTGCCAGCAGTTTGTTTGGGGGCCAGCCCCAGCATTTT CASSLFGGQPQHF - TRBJ1-5 TRBV27 -
TGTGCCAGCAGCTCCTCCGGGACTGCCTCCTACAATGAGCAGTTCTTC CASSSSGTASYNEQFF - TRBJ2-1 TRBV11-2 -
TGTGCCAGCAGTCTCGGACATGCTGAGCAGTTCTTC CASSLGHAEQFF - TRBJ2-1 TRBV12-3/TRBV12-4 -
TGTGCCATCAGTGAGTCGAGACAGGGTGACTATGGCTACACCTTC CAISESRQGDYGYTF TRBD1 TRBJ1-2 TRBV10-3 -
TGTGCCAGCAGTGGGCTAGCGGGTCTCTACAATGAGCAGTTCTTC CASSGLAGLYNEQFF TRBD2 TRBJ2-1 TRBV5-6 -
TGTGCCTGGAGTGAGGGACAGGGGCTCGATGAGCAGTTCTTC CAWSEGQGLDEQFF TRBD1 TRBJ2-1 TRBV30 -
TGTGCCAGCAGCAAGGGACAGGGGAAGACCCAGTACTTC CASSKGQGKTQYF TRBD1 TRBJ2-5 TRBV7-2 -
TGTGCCAGCATGCGGCAGTACCAAGAGACCCAGTACTTC CASMRQYQETQYF - TRBJ2-5 TRBV6-5 -
TGTGCCAGCAGCACGGCAGCGGGAGGGGGCGCAGATACGCAGTATTTT CASSTAAGGGADTQYF TRBD2 TRBJ2-3 TRBV7-2 -
TGTGCCAGCAGTAAGCGGGGGAGCACAGATACGCAGTATTTT CASSKRGSTDTQYF TRBD2 TRBJ2-3 TRBV6-6 -